The present T cell receptor beta chain was sequenced within a study of blood T cells in healthy people across ages. Concerning this clonotype itself: Antigen: not known.

Healthy individuals of Caucasian origin from Russia, aged about 6 to 100, served as donors. The sample, about 9.7 milliliters of peripheral blood, was drawn from each donor. Per-sample yields of isolated PBMCs were at least 6.5 million. Whole-study findings and limits: With age, beta diversity per million T cells declined roughly linearly, significantly by about 40.

A second PCR of 7 to 11 cycles used a sample-barcoded 5' primer and a J-beta primer mix. TCRdb reanalysed the 5' RACE reads using MiXCR and keeps one entry per CDR3 protein. The sample lists 700,000 to 1,000,000 distinct CDR3 sequences; 40% to 50% were seen once. The sample was blood. The sequence was collected from a man in his 60s in good health.

Here the CDR3 DNA reads TGCAGTGCTAGAGATCCCCGGGACAGGCAAGCGAACACTGAAGCTTTCTTT. It codes for CSARDPRDRQANTEAFF. The chain recombines TRBV20-1 with TRBJ1-1, with TRBD1 identical over 8 bases. Germline CDR1 reads DFQATT; CDR2 reads SNEGSKA (reference sequence). The CDR3 runs 17 residues. The V and J ends lost 0 bases and 1 base, in that order; junction bases with no gene match: 10.